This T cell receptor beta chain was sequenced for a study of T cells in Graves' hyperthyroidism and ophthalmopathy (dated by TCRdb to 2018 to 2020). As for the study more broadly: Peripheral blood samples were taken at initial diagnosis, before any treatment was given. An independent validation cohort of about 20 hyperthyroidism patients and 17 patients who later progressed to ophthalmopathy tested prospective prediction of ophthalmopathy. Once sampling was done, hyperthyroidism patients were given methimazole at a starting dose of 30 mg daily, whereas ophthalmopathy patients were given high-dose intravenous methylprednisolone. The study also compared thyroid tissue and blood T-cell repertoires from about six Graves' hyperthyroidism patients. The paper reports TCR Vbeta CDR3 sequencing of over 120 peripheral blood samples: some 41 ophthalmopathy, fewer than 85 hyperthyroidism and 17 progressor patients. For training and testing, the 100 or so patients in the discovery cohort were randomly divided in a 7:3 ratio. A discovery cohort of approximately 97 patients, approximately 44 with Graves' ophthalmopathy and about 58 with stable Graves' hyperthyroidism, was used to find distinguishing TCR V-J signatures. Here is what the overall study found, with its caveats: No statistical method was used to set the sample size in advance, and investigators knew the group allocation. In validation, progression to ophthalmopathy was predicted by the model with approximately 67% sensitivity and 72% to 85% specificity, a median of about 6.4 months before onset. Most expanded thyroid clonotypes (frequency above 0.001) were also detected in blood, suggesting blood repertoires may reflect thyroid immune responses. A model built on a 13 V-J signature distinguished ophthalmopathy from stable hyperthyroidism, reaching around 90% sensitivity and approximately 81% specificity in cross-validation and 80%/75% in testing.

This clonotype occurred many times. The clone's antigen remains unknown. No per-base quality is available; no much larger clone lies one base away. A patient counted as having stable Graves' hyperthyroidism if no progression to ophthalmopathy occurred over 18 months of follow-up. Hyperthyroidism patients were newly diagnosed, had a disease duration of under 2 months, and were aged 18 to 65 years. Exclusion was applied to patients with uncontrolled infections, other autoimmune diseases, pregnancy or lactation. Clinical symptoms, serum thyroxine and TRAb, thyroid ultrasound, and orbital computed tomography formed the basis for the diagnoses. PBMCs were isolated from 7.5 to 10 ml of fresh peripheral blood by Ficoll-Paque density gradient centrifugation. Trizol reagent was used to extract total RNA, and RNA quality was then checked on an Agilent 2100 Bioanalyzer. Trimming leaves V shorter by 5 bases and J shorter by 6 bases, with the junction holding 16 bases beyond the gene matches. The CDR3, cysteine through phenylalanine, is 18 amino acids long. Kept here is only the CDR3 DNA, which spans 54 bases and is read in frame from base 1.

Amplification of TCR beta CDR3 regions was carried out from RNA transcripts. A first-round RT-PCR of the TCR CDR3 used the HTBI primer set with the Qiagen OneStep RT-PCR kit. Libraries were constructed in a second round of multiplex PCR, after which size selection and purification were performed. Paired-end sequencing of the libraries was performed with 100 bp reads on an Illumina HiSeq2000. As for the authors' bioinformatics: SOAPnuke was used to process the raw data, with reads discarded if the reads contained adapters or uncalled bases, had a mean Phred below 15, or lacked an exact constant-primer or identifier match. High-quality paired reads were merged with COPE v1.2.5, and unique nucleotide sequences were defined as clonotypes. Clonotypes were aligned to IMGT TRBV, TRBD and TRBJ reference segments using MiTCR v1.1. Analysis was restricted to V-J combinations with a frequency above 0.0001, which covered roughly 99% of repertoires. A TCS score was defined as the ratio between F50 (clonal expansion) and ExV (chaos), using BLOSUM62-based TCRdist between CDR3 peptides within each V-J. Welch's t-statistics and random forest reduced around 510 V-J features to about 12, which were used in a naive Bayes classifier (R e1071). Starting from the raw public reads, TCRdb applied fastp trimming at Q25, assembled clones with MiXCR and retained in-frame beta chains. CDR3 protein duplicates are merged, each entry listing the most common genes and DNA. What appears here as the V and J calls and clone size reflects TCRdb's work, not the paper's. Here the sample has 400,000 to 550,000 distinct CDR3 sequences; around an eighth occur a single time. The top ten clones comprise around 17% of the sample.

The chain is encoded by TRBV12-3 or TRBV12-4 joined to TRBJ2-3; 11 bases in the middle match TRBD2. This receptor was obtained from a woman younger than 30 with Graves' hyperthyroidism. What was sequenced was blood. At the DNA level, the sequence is TGTGCCAGCAGTCCGGCCGAGGTAGCGGGAGGGCTCGCTGATACGCAGTATTTT. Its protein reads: CASSPAEVAGGLADTQYF.